This T cell receptor (beta chain) was sequenced during a study of T cell responses to AZD1222 COVID-19 vaccine. Study-wide results and caveats: Per reports, nearly half of all spike-specific TCRs target regions that are unmutated in variants. A mostly white British donor set with more females was recruited, and clonal diversity was possibly underestimated.

CDR1 and CDR2 from the germline V gene are SEHNR and FQNEAQ (reference sequence). Trimming pared 5 bases from V and 5 bases from J, leaving 16 bases between. This CDR3 comprises 14 residues. Data came from immunoSEQ multiplex PCR; TCRdb stores just in-frame clones and leaves some out. This table holds under 120,000 clones, around 94% found once. As regards this clone: What it binds is not known.

Sequencing was performed on peripheral blood, taken on day 0 of AZD1222 vaccination. This TCR was sampled from an adult in good health. The V gene is TRBV7-9, the J gene TRBJ2-7; D is uncertain. The CDR3 spells CASSLERGGDEQYF. CDR3 bases: TGTGCCAGCAGCCTAGAGAGAGGTGGGGACGAGCAGTACTTC.